The clone carrying this TCR beta chain was detected only once. The sample is drawn from a study of PD-1 blockade in classical Hodgkin lymphoma. As to time point: cycle 4 day 1 (C4D1), after less than 7 weeks of nivolumab. All patients relapsed after autologous stem cell transplantation, and brentuximab vedotin exposure varied. Trimming cost V 1 base and J 4 bases; bases outside gene matches: 6. This CDR3 is built from 16 residues. Per germline, CDR1 SGHRS and CDR2 YFSETQ. The protocol was immunoSEQ multiplex PCR, while the TCRdb copy is restricted to in-frame clones and leaves out a portion. The repertoire holds roughly 86,000 clones, with approximately 83% as singletons.

The specimen was peripheral blood mononuclear cells (PBMCs), collected before the fourth cycle of nivolumab. The J gene is TRBJ2-5, the V gene TRBV5-1, with TRBD2 matching 11 bases. The receptor was isolated from a human donor with classical Hodgkin lymphoma. The CDR3 loop is CASSLSTLAGGETQYF. DNA of the CDR3: TGCGCCAGCAGCTTGTCAACCCTAGCGGGAGGAGAGACCCAGTACTTC. Together with reference TRBV5-1 and TRBJ2-5, the CDR3 gives the full variable domain: KAGVTQTPRYLIKTRGQQVTLSCSPISGHRSVSWYQQTPGQGLQFLFEYFSETQRNKGNFPGRFSGRQFSNSRSEMNVSTLELGDSALYLCASSLSTLAGGETQYFGPGTRLLVL.